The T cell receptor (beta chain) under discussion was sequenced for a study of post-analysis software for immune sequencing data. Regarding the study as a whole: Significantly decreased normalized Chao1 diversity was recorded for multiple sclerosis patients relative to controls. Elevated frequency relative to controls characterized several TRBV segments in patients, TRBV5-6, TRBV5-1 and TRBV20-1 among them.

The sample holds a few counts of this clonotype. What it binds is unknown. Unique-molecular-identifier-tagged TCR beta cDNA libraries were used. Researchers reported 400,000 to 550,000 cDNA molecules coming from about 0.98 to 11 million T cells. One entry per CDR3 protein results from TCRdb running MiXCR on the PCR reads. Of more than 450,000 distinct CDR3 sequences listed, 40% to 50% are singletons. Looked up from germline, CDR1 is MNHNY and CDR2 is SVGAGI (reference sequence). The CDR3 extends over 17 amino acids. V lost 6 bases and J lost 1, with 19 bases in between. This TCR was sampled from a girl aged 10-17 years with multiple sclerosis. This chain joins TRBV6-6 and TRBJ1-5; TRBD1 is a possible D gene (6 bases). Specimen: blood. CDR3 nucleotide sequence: TGTGCCAGCAGATTACAGGGTAGAGTAAAGAGCAATCAGCCCCAGCATTTT. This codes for CASRLQGRVKSNQPQHF.